This TCR beta chain was observed in a study of T cells in Graves' hyperthyroidism and ophthalmopathy. As for the study in general: Peripheral blood was collected at initial diagnosis, before any treatment. Findings and limits, study-wide: Using 13 V-J features, a model discriminated ophthalmopathy from stable hyperthyroidism.

Germline V gives CDR1 MNHEY, CDR2 SVGAGI. The V end was cut by 3 bases, the J end by 6 bases, with 14 bases between. This CDR3 is 14 amino acids long. For Graves' hyperthyroidism to be stable, ophthalmopathy could not progress within 18 months. An approximately 10 ml volume of fresh peripheral blood provided the PBMCs. The investigators amplified TCR beta CDR3 regions from RNA transcripts. Using the HTBI primer set, a first-round RT-PCR was run on the TCR CDR3. MiXCR was run by TCRdb on the multiplex PCR reads, yielding one entry per CDR3 protein. The sample records some 720,000 distinct CDR3 sequences, 16% being singletons. On this clonotype itself: The antigen remains unidentified.

This clonotype originated in a man between 18 and 35 years old with Graves' hyperthyroidism. Sample: blood. J is TRBJ1-2 and V is TRBV6-5; tentatively, D is TRBD1 (5 bases). The CDR3 spells CASSYRPGRDGYTF. DNA for the CDR3: TGTGCCAGCAGTTATCGTCCGGGGCGAGATGGCTACACCTTC.